This passage covers 11 T cell receptor beta chains from one sample sequenced in a study of cytomegalovirus exposure and HLA in healthy donors. A multiplex PCR was run with 60 Vbeta primers and 13 Jbeta primers. Sequencing was performed with immunoSEQ multiplex PCR; in TCRdb, only in-frame clones are kept and a portion is missing. The sample lists more than 150,000 clones; roughly 77% were seen once. The sequenced sample was PBMCs. These receptor sequences come from a woman aged 25 to 39 in good health and CMV-seronegative.

The chain employs TRBV30 and TRBJ1-4, with D tentatively TRBD1 (5 bases). CDR3 length equals 14 residues. Germline CDR1 reads GTSNPN; CDR2 reads SVGIG (reference sequence). Trimming removed 4 bases from V and 4 bases from J, with 13 bases in between. CDR3 coding DNA: TGTGCCTGGACTAGGGACTGGGTTAATGAAAAACTGTTTTTT. Its protein is CAWTRDWVNEKLFF.

The J gene is TRBJ1-6, the V gene TRBV10-1; tentative D call: TRBD1 (5 bases). The V gene lost 0 bases and the J gene lost 9 bases, with 12 bases spanning the gap. Germline loops: CDR1 WNHNN, CDR2 SYGVQD (reference sequence). The CDR3 consists of 15 residues. The CDR3, as DNA: TGCGCCAGCAGTGAGTCGGCAGGGAATGGTTCACCCCTCCACTTT. It is translated as CASSESAGNGSPLHF.

The DNA of the CDR3 is TGTGCCAGCAGCTTAGTTCGCAGGATGAACACTGAAGCTTTCTTT. This gives the protein CASSLVRRMNTEAFF. The gene calls are TRBV7-3 and TRBJ1-1; D remains unclear. This CDR3 has 15 amino acids. Trimming stripped 2 bases from V and 0 bases from J, with 10 bases between. In germline, CDR1 is SGHTA, CDR2 FQGTGA.

The gene calls are TRBV2 and TRBJ1-1; no firm D call. V was shortened by 6 bases and J by 1 base, with 6 bases between the two germline ends. This CDR3 is 12 amino acids long. Germline loops: CDR1 SNHLY, CDR2 FYNNEI. CDR3 protein: CASRTQNTEAFF. DNA for the CDR3: TGTGCCAGCAGGACACAGAACACTGAAGCTTTCTTT.

This sequence joins TRBV6-1 and TRBJ2-7, with TRBD2 matching 8 bases. Germline V gene lookup returns CDR1 MNHNS and CDR2 SASEGT. CDR3 length: 15 residues. V was clipped by 2 bases and J by 3 bases; unmatched bases: 6. CDR3 protein: CASSESAGGFYEQYF. The DNA of the CDR3 is TGTGCCAGCAGTGAAAGTGCGGGGGGTTTCTACGAGCAGTACTTC.

This sequence joins TRBV30 and TRBJ2-2; maybe TRBD1 (5 bases). The CDR3 is made up of 13 amino acids. Germline loops: CDR1 GTSNPN, CDR2 SVGIG (reference sequence). V lost 7 bases and J lost 0, with 9 bases in between. CDR3 region: CALRGSNTGELFF. Here the CDR3 DNA reads TGTGCCTTAAGGGGTTCGAACACCGGGGAGCTGTTTTTT.

This chain joins TRBV11-2 and TRBJ2-7, with D hard to call. Trimming removed 2 bases at V and 1 base at J, with 3 bases between. The CDR3 has 12 amino acids. CDR1 and CDR2 (germline): SGHAT, FQNNGV. CDR3 amino acids: CASSLQSYEQYF. The CDR3 DNA reads TGTGCCAGCAGCTTACAGTCCTACGAGCAGTACTTC.

J is TRBJ2-7 and V is TRBV7-2; no clear D. There are 13 residues in the CDR3. Per the germline V gene, CDR1 is SGHTA and CDR2 is FQGNSA. Trimming removed 1 base at V and 2 bases at J, with 6 bases between. This chain's CDR3 is CASSLDVAYEQYF. DNA for the CDR3: TGTGCCAGCAGCTTAGATGTAGCCTACGAGCAGTACTTC.

The chain combines TRBV6-5 with TRBJ1-1, with TRBD1 as a possible D gene (6 bases). The V and J ends lost 7 bases and 5 bases respectively, with 14 bases between them. Germline CDR1 MNHEY, CDR2 SVGAGI. This CDR3 has 13 residues. The CDR3 protein is CASTLGRGTEAFF. CDR3 in DNA: TGTGCCAGCACCCTTGGGAGGGGGACTGAAGCTTTCTTT.

This clone was seen only once. The chain recombines TRBV7-2 with TRBJ2-3, with 9 bases that match TRBD2. Germline V CDR1 and CDR2: SGHTA, FQGNSA. With V trimmed by 0 bases and J by 5 bases, 6 bases remained unmatched. The CDR3 runs 16 residues. The DNA for the CDR3 is TGTGCCAGCAGCTTAGCGGCGCGGGGGGGCCAAGATACGCAGTATTTT. Amino acid sequence: CASSLAARGGQDTQYF.

The CDR3 coding sequence is TGTGCCAGCAGCGAGACAGGGTTTAATTCACCCCTCCACTTT. It encodes CASSETGFNSPLHF. The chain combines TRBV5-6 with TRBJ1-6; 7 positions match TRBD1. V lost 4 bases to trimming and J lost 6 bases; unmatched junction nucleotides: 4. The V gene's germline CDR1 is SGHDT and CDR2 YYEEEE. The CDR3 has 14 residues.